This entry describes one T cell receptor beta chain. Its antigen is unknown. No base qualities exist here, and no much larger clone lies one base off it. The CDR3 has 15 amino acids, counting the end cysteine and phenylalanine. The retained sequence is limited to the CDR3, 45 bases, with the frame set at the first base. V was cut back by 0 bases and J by 6 bases, leaving a gap of 12 bases between them. CDR1 is given as LGHNA and CDR2 as YNFKEQ, both from the germline V gene. These data originate in a study of blood T cell repertoires in COVID-19 (dated by TCRdb to the early 2020s). In terms of the full investigation: Samples from collaborators originated in the United States, Italy and Spain and spanned both the acute and convalescent phases of COVID-19. Samples came from the ongoing ImmuneRACE study (first 160 participants) plus 1,254 subjects from 6 global collaborators. The repertoires were released in a freely available public database meant as a resource for research on the immune response to SARS-CoV-2. HLA class I and class II types, where available, came from metadata supplied by the sample provider rather than from assay-based typing. The material from the prospective study consisted of cDNA or gDNA derived from T cells, B-cell-depleted T cells, or PBMCs. Subjects who had been exposed to COVID-19, were actively infected with it, or had recovered from it provided the deeply sampled blood TCRbeta repertoires that made up the dataset. Sample metadata almost always included a de-identified subject ID, COVID-19 status, age in years and sex.

The study at large found these results: The quantity of clinical and demographic metadata differed by source and by participant and was supplied without curation.

Participants in the prospective study were aged about 18 to 89 years, lived in more than 20 United States geographic areas, and enrolled through a virtual design. In the prospective study, cohorts were assigned on the basis of participant-reported clinical history obtained from a screening survey and a study questionnaire. ImmuneRACE Cohort 3 recovered participants were defined by two consecutive negative NP/OP PCR tests, healthcare professional clearance, or symptom resolution. Each participant in the prospective study had whole blood, serum and a nasopharyngeal or oropharyngeal swab collected by mobile phlebotomists. Additional blood draws and questionnaires over an approximately 2-month period could optionally be provided by prospective study participants. Before DNA extraction, prospective study blood samples were shipped either frozen or at room temperature. TCRbeta CDR3 regions were amplified from genomic DNA by means of the immunoSEQ Assay, a bias-controlled multiplex PCR. In the paper's pipeline: The number of nucleated cells in each sample was estimated from the amplification of reference gene primers within the assay. To quantify the absolute abundance of each unique TCRbeta CDR3 rearrangement, sequence reads were collapsed and filtered. For each sample, productive Simpson clonality was calculated as the square root of Simpson's diversity index across productive rearrangements. The immuneACCESS repertoire file appears here via TCRdb, limited to in-frame rearrangements. These files lack a portion of the clones; in checked studies, under half of the deficit traces to unresolved V genes, and the cause of the others is not known. V, J and clone size derive from that table, while D and trimming were established from the DNA sequence. Across this sample there are about 400,000 clones, with under 90% seen only once. Approximately 1.5% of the sample is in the top ten clones.

The specimen sequenced was PBMCs or T cells enriched from blood (not recorded which). This receptor chain uses TRBV4-2 and TRBJ2-1, with TRBD2 tentatively as D gene (6 bases match). The TCR was taken from a woman between 25 and 40 years old who had recovered from COVID-19. CDR3 loop: CASSQEWSGLNEQFF. The nucleotide sequence is given as TGTGCCAGCAGCCAAGAGTGGTCGGGACTCAATGAGCAGTTCTTC.